This T cell receptor (beta chain) was sequenced for a study of T cells after yellow fever vaccination. Study as a whole: In the case of low-cell-number fractions, SMART-Seq v4 Ultra Low Input was used for preparation.

Study-level results: The booster response re-showed most primary clones: around 96% CD4, more than 70% CD8. Some clonotypes, a small share, were shared between CD4 and CD8 compartments.

This clonotype was seen repeatedly, ten times or more. What it recognizes is unknown. Template switching with 5'RACE generated the TCR cDNA and added a universal primer site and UMIs. TCRdb independently ran MiXCR on the 5' RACE reads; one entry per CDR3 protein. The sample includes 250,000 to 350,000 distinct CDR3 sequences, about 4.5% of them seen just once. CDR3 size: 16 residues. Germline V gives CDR1 SGHTA, CDR2 FQGNSA. Trimming shortened V by 0 bases and J by 1 base, and 11 bases separated the two germline ends. The source material was PBMCs, sampled 15 days after the yellow fever booster vaccination. The TCR comes from a man in his late teens or twenties who received the YFV17D yellow fever vaccine. The V gene is TRBV7-2, the J gene TRBJ2-3; perhaps TRBD2 as D (6 bases). CDR3 amino acids: CASSLAEGEGTDTQYF. CDR3 nucleotides: TGTGCCAGCAGCTTAGCGGAGGGTGAGGGCACAGATACGCAGTATTTT.